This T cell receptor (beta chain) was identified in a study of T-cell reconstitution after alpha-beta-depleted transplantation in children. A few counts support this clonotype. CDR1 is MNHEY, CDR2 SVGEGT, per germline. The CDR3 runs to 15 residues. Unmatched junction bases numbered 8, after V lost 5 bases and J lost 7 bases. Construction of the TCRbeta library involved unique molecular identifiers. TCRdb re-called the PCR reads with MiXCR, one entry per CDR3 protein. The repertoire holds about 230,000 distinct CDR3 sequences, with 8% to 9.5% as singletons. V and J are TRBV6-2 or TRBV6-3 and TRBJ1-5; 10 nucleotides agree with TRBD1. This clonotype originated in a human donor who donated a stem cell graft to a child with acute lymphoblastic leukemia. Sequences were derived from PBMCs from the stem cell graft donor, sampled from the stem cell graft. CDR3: CASSKGTGEFQPQHF. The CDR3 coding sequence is TGTGCCAGCAGTAAGGGGACAGGGGAGTTCCAGCCCCAGCATTTT.